This entry concerns a single T cell receptor (beta chain). Its antigen is not identified. The data stem from a study of T cells in Graves' hyperthyroidism and ophthalmopathy. Overall study findings and caveats: A median about 6 months before onset, the model predicted ophthalmopathy.

Diagnostic decisions used clinical symptoms, serum thyroxine and TRAb, thyroid ultrasound and orbital computed tomography. Authors of the study amplified TCR beta CDR3 regions from RNA transcripts. The TCR CDR3 first-round RT-PCR relied on the HTBI primer set. TCRdb re-called the multiplex PCR reads with MiXCR, one entry per CDR3 protein. There are about 660,000 distinct CDR3 sequences in the sample; roughly 45% occur only once, and roughly 6.5% lies in the top ten. Trimming removed 8 bases from V and 7 bases from J; junction bases left unmatched: 7. The CDR3 consists of 13 residues. The germline V gene encodes CDR1 MDHEN and CDR2 SYDVKM.

This chain connects TRBV28 to TRBJ1-4, with 7 bases matching TRBD1. The TCR originated in an adult man with Graves' disease, either hyperthyroidism or ophthalmopathy (not recorded which). The sample was peripheral blood or thyroid tissue (not recorded which). CDR3 nucleotides: TGTGCCAGCCGCAGGGGGGAGGTTGAAAAACTGTTTTTT. This encodes CASRRGEVEKLFF.